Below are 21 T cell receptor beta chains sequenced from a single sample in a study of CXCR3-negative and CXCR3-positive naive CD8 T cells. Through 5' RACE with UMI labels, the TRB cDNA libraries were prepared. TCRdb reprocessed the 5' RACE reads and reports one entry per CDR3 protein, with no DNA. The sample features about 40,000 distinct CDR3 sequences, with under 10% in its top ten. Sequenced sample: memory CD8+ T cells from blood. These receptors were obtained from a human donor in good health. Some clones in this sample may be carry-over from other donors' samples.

CDR3: CSAAAPGTGFQEQYF. J is TRBJ2-7 and V is TRBV20-1; TCRdb designates TRBD1, a call that cannot be tested without DNA. Germline loops: CDR1 DFQATT, CDR2 SNEGSKA (reference sequence). The CDR3 is 15 amino acids.

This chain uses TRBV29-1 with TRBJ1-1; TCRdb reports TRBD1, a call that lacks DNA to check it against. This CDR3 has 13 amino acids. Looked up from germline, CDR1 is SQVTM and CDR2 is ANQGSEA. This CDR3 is CSNREVGNTEAFF.

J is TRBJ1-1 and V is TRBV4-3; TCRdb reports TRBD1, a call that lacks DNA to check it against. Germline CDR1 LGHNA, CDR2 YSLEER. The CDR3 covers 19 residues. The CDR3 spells CASSPAGAVTLSTSKSAFF.

This chain's CDR3 is CASIKRMAGEETQYF. The rearrangement links TRBV12-3 or TRBV12-4 to TRBJ2-5; with no DNA, the TCRdb D assignment of TRBD1 cannot be verified. The CDR3 covers 15 residues.

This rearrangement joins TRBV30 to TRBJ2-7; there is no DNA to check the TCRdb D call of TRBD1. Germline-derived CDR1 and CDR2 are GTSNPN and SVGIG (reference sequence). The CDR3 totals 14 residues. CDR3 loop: CAWDPGQGTYEQYF.

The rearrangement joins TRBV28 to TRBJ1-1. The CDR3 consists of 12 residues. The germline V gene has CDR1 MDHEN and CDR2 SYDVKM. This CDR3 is CASSGLGIEAFF.

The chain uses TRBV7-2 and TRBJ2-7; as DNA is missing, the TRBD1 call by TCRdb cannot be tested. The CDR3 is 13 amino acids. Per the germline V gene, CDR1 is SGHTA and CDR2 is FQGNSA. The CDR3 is CASSFQGTYEQYF.

This chain's CDR3 is CSVEEDRPNTGELFF. The chain uses TRBV29-1 and TRBJ2-2. The CDR3 sequence is 15 residues long. The germline V gene has CDR1 SQVTM and CDR2 ANQGSEA.

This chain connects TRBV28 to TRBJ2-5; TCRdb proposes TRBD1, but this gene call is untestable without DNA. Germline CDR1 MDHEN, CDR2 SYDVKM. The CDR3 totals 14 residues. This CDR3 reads CASSWTGGERTQYF.

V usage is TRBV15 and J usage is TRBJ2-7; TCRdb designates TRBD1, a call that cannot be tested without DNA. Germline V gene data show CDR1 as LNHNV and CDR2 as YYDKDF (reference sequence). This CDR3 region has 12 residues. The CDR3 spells CATSLSSGEQYF.

The CDR3 here is CASSYVGGYQYNEQFF. V usage is TRBV6-2 or TRBV6-3 and J usage is TRBJ2-1; TCRdb's D call, TRBD1, is unchecked because there is no DNA. Germline CDR1 MNHEY, CDR2 SVGEGT. This CDR3 has 16 amino acids.

The CDR3 region is CASSYSSGTENYNEQFF. The chain joins TRBV6-2 or TRBV6-3 to TRBJ2-1; with no DNA, the TCRdb D assignment of TRBD1 cannot be verified. The germline V gene has CDR1 MNHEY and CDR2 SVGEGT. The CDR3 sequence is 17 residues long.

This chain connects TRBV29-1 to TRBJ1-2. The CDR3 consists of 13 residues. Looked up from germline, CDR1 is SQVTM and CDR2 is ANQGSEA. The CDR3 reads CSVEPQSSYGYTF.

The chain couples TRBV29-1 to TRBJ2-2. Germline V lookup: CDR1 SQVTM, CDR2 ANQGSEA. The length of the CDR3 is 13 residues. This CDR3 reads CSAEGGTTGELFF.

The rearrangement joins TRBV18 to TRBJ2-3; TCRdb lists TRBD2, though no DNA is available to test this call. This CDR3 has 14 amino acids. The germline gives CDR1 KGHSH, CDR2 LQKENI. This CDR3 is CASSPKRGTDTQYF.

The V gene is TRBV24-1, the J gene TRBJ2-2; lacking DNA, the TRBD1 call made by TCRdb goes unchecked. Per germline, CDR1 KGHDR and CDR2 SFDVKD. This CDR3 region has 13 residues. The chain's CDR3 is CATSQQGSGELFF.

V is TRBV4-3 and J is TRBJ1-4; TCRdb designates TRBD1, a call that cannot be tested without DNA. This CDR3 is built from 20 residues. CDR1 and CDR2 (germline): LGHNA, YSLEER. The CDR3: CASSQDYRQAGFPANEKLFF.

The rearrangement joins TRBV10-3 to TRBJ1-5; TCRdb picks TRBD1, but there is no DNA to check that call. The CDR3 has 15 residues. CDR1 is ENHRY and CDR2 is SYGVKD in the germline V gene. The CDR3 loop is CATRQGDRSNQPQHF.

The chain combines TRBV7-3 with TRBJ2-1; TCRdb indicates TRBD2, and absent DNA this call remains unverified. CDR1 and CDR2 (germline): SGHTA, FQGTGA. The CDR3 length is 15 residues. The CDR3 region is CASSQGLAGNNEQFF.

The CDR3 reads CASSLALAQGYTEAFF. This chain connects TRBV27 to TRBJ1-1; there is no DNA to check the TCRdb D call of TRBD1. The CDR3 has 16 amino acids. Germline V gives CDR1 MNHEY, CDR2 SMNVEV (reference sequence).

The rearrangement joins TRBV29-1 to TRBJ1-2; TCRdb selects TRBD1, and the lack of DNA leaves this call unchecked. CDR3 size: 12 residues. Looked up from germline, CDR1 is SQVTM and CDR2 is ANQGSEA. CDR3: CSVVGQDYGYTF.